The source of this T cell receptor (beta chain) is a study of T cells after yellow fever vaccination. General study findings and limits: The booster response re-showed most primary clones: 96% CD4, 88% CD8.

The V and J ends lost 8 bases and 8 bases respectively, with 19 bases between them. This CDR3 spans 14 amino acids. The germline CDR1 and CDR2 sequences are MGHRA and YSYEKL. Concerning this clonotype: Its antigen is unidentified.

Synthesis of TCR cDNA relied on 5'RACE template switching, which attached a universal primer site and UMIs. TCRdb fed the 5' RACE reads into MiXCR, producing one record per CDR3 protein. Of fewer than 650,000 distinct CDR3 sequences listed, 20% to 25% are singletons. This TCR was recovered from a young man who received the YFV17D yellow fever vaccine. Sequenced here: PBMCs, sampled approximately 22 days after the first yellow fever vaccination. The chain links TRBV4-1 to TRBJ2-1, with a weak D call TRBD2 (6 bases). CDR3 nucleotide sequence: TGCGCCAGCCTCGGCGGGGCTGTTGTGGATGAGCAGTTCTTC. Amino acids: CASLGGAVVDEQFF.